This TCR beta chain stems from a study of CD8 T cells in ankylosing spondylitis. Study observations and caveats: One TCR beta motif, made up of roughly 8 highly homologous variants, appeared characteristic of ankylosing spondylitis blood.

This CDR3 is 14 amino acids long. Trimming left V 4 bases short and J 6 bases short, with 10 bases between. CDR1 and CDR2 (germline): MNHEY, SMNVEV (reference sequence). TCRdb re-derived calls from the 5' RACE reads in MiXCR, one entry per CDR3 protein. The sample records fewer than 750,000 distinct CDR3 sequences, under 20% being singletons. This clonotype has only a few counts. Its antigen remains unknown. The receptor comes from a male donor with ankylosing spondylitis. The specimen was blood, either unsorted or a sorted T cell fraction (not recorded which). The rearrangement joins TRBV27 to TRBJ2-6; no reliable D call. The CDR3 coding sequence is TGTGCCAGCAGTTCCGGGCTTCTGGCCAACGTCCTGACTTTC. This translates into CASSSGLLANVLTF. The variable domain in full, completed from reference TRBV27 and TRBJ2-6, reads EAQVTQNPRYLITVTGKKLTVTCSQNMNHEYMSWYRQDPGLGLRQIYYSMNVEVTDKGDVPEGYKVSRKEKRNFPLILESPSPNQTSLYFCASSSGLLANVLTFGAGSRLTVL.